This T cell receptor (beta chain) was profiled in a study of cytomegalovirus exposure and HLA in healthy donors. Findings and caveats of the study: It was shown in a later analysis that HLA-associated TCR beta chains were more clonally expanded than other, equally common chains. Reports state that TCR beta sequences accurately predicted most subjects' HLA-A and HLA-B alleles.

Turning to this clone: The antigen is undetermined.

Primers for the PCR totalled 60 Vbeta and 13 Jbeta. TCRdb keeps only in-frame clones here, not all; method: immunoSEQ multiplex PCR. This listing includes 100,000 to 150,000 clones. In germline, CDR1 is KGHSH, CDR2 LQKENI. The J segment lost 4 bases and the V segment lost 3 bases, leaving 7 bases of the junction unmatched. The CDR3 is 15 amino acids. The receptor comes from a woman aged 40 to 55 in good health and CMV-seropositive. The J gene is TRBJ1-2, the V gene TRBV18; 8 nucleotides agree with TRBD1. Sequenced material: PBMCs. In DNA, the CDR3 is TGTGCCAGCTCACCGGCCGGACAGGGCGGCTATGGCTACACCTTC. It encodes CASSPAGQGGYGYTF.